This T cell receptor beta chain was identified in a study of T cell repertoires in cytomegalovirus infection. In this sample, this clonotype turned up a few times. The antigen is undetermined. MiXCR, run by TCRdb on the reads, gives a single entry per CDR3 protein. The table records around 300,000 distinct CDR3 sequences, roughly 21% of them present only once. The CDR3 loop spans 15 amino acids. The V gene's germline CDR1 is SGHDT and CDR2 YYEEEE. V lost 2 bases, J lost 3 bases, and 14 bases lay in between. The chain couples TRBV5-6 to TRBJ2-5; perhaps TRBD1 as D (5 bases). The input for sequencing was cultured PBMCs, taken from culture after CMV antigen stimulation. This TCR came from a human donor in good health (CMV status not recorded). Some clones in this sample may be carry-over from other donors' samples. The CDR3 loop reads CASSFLGPTKETQYF. CDR3 DNA: TGTGCCAGCAGCTTCTTGGGGCCTACGAAAGAGACCCAGTACTTC.